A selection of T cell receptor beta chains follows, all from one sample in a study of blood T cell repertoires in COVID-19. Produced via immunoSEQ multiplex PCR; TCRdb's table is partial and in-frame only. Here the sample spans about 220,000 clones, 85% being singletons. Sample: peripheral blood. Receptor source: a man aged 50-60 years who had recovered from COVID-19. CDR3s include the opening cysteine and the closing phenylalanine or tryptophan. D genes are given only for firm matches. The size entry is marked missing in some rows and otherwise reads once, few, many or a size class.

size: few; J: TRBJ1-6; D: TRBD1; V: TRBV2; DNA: TGTGCCAGCAGCCGGACAGGGCGAAATTCACCCCTCCACTTT; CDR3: CASSRTGRNSPLHF
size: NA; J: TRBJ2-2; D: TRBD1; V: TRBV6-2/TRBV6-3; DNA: TGTGCCAGCAGTTACGGCGGGACAGGGAGATCCGGGGAGCTGTTTTTT; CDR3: CASSYGGTGRSGELFF
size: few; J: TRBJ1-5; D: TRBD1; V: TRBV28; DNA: TGTGCCAGCAGTTTAGGGACAGGGAATAGCAATCAGCCCCAGCATTTT; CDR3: CASSLGTGNSNQPQHF
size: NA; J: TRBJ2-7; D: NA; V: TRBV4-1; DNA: TGCGCCAGCAGCCAAGCCCTTCTTACGACGGGGAGGACCTACGAGCAGTACTTC; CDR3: CASSQALLTTGRTYEQYF
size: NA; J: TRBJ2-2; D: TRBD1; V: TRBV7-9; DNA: TGTGCCAGCCCGACAGGGGGCGCGAACACCGGGGAGCTGTTTTTT; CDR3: CASPTGGANTGELFF
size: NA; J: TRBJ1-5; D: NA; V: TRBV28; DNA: TGTGCCACCCGGGGCATAACAGGGTACAATCAGCCCCAGCATTTT; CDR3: CATRGITGYNQPQHF
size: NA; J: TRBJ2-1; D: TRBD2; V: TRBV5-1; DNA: TGCGCCAGCAGCTTGGCCGTAGCGGGATACAATGAGCAGTTCTTC; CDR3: CASSLAVAGYNEQFF
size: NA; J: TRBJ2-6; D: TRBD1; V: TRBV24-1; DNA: TGTGCCACCAGTGATGACAGGGGAAGGTCTGGGGCCAACGTCCTGACTTTC; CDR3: CATSDDRGRSGANVLTF
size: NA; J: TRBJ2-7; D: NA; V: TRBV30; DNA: TGTGCCTGGAGTGTACTAAGGGGCGACGAGCAGTACTTC; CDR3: CAWSVLRGDEQYF
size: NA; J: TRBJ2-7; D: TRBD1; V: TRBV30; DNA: TGTGCCTGGTCGACAGGGTCAACCTACGAGCAGTACTTC; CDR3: CAWSTGSTYEQYF
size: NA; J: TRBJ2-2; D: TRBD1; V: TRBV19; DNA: TGTGCCAGTAGTACCTCCCTGGGACAGGGGAACACCGGGGAGCTGTTTTTT; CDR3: CASSTSLGQGNTGELFF
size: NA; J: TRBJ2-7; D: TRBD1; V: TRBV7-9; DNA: TGTGCCAGCAGCTTTGGGACAGGGGGCGAGCAGTACTTC; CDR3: CASSFGTGGEQYF
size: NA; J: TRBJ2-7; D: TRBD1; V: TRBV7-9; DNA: TGTGCCAGCAGCTTCCCGGGACAGGGGTCCGAGCAGTACTTC; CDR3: CASSFPGQGSEQYF
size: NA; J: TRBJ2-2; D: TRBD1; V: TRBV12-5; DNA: TGTGCTAGTGGTTTAGGACAGGGGAGGGCCGGGGAGCTGTTTTTT; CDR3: CASGLGQGRAGELFF
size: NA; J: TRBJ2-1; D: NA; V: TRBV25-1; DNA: TGTGCCAGCAGTCCCCTCTACAGTGAGCAGTTCTTC; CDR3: CASSPLYSEQFF
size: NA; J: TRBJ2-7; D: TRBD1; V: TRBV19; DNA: TGTGCCAGTAGAAACCGGGACAGCGGCTTCTACGAGCAGTACTTC; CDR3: CASRNRDSGFYEQYF
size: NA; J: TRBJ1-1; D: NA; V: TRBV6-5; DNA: TGTGCCAGCAGTTACGGGGGCACGGACACTGAAGCTTTCTTT; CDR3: CASSYGGTDTEAFF
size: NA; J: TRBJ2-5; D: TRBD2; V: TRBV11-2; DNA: TGTGCCAGCAGCTTAGGTTTGGCCACGGGAGGGCGGGAGACCCAGTACTTC; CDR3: CASSLGLATGGRETQYF
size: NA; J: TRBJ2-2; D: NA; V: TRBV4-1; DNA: TGCGCCAGCAGCCAAGACGGGACAATCGCCGGGGAGCTGTTTTTT; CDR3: CASSQDGTIAGELFF
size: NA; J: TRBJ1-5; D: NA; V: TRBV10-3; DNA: TGTGCCATCAGGGATGCCGGGAGCAATCAGCCCCAGCATTTT; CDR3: CAIRDAGSNQPQHF
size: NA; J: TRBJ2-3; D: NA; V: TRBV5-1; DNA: TGCGCCAGCAGCCCCCCCGTGACACGCAGCACAGATACGCAGTATTTT; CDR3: CASSPPVTRSTDTQYF
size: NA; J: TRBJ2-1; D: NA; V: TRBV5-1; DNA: TGCGCCAGCCGCCGGGGTTATGAGCAGTTCTTC; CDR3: CASRRGYEQFF
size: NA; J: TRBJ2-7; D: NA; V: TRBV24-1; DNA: TGTGCCACCAGTGATTATTACGCTGAGTCAGGGGTCAACTCCTACGAGCAGTACTTC; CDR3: CATSDYYAESGVNSYEQYF
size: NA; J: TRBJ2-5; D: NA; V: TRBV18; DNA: TGTGCCAGCTCACCGAGCCAGGCGGGGGAGACCCAGTACTTC; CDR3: CASSPSQAGETQYF
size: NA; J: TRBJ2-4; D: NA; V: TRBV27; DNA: TGTGCCAGCAGTTTATTTTCCGGGAACATTCAGTACTTC; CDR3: CASSLFSGNIQYF
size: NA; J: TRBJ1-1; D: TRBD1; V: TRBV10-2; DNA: TGCGCCAGCAGTGGCCGAGGGACAGTATACACTGAAGCTTTCTTT; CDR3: CASSGRGTVYTEAFF
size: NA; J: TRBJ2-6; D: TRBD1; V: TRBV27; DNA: TGTGCCAGCAGCCAGACAGGGAGCTCTGGGGCCAACGTCCTGACTTTC; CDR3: CASSQTGSSGANVLTF
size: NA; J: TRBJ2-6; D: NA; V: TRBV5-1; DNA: TGCGCCAGCGGGCAGGGCTCTGGGGCCAACGTCCTGACTTTC; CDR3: CASGQGSGANVLTF
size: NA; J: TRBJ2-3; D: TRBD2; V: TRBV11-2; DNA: TGTGCCAGCAGCTCCGGTCGGGGGGGTACAACAGATACGCAGTATTTT; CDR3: CASSSGRGGTTDTQYF
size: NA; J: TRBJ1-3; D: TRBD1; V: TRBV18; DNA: TGTGCCAGCTCAACGGACAGGGTCTCTGGAAACACCATATATTTT; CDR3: CASSTDRVSGNTIYF
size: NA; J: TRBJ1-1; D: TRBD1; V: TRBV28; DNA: TGTGCCAGCAGTAGACAGGGTGGAACTGAAGCTTTCTTT; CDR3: CASSRQGGTEAFF
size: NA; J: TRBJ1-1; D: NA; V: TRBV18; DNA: TGTGCCAGCTTTATATCGGGGAACACTGAAGCTTTCTTT; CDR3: CASFISGNTEAFF
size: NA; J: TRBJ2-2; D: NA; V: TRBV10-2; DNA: TGCGCCAGCAGTGAGGCAGCGTTGAACACCGGGGAGCTGTTTTTT; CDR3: CASSEAALNTGELFF
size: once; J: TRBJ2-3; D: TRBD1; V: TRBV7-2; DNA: TGTGCCAGCAGCCCATCCTCGGACAGGGCCGCAGATACGCAGTATTTT; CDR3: CASSPSSDRAADTQYF
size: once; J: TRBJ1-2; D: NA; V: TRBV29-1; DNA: TGCAGCGTTGAAGATCGCGTAGCGCTATATGGCTACACCTTC; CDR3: CSVEDRVALYGYTF
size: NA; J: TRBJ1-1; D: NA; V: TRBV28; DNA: TGTGCCAGCAGTCTAGATCCGGGACTCCTTCATACCGAAGCTTTCTTT; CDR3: CASSLDPGLLHTEAFF
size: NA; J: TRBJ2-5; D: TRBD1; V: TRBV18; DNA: TGTGCCAGCTCTCGACAGGGAGAGACCCAGTACTTC; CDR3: CASSRQGETQYF
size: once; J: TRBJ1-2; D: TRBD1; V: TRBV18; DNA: TGTGCCAGCTCACCACTCGACAGGGACATCTCTGGCTACACCTTC; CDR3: CASSPLDRDISGYTF
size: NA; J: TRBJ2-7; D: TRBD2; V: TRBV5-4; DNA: TGTGCCAGCAGCGAGAGACTAGCGGGAGAGACGCAGTACTTC; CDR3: CASSERLAGETQYF
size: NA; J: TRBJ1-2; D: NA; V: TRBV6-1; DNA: TGTGCCAGCAGTGAAGGCCAGGGGATTTCTAACTATGGCTACACCTTC; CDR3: CASSEGQGISNYGYTF
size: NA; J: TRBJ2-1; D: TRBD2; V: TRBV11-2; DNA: TGTGCCAGCAGGAACCTAGCGGGAGTTGACAATGAGCAGTTCTTC; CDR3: CASRNLAGVDNEQFF
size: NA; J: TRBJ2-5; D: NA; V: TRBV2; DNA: TGTGCCAGCAGAAAAAGCCGGGAAGGGTTAATGGACCAGTACTTC; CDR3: CASRKSREGLMDQYF
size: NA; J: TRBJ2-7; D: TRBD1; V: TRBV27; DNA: TGTGCCAGCAGTTCCGCCGGGCAGGGGGCCTACGAGCAGTACTTC; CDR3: CASSSAGQGAYEQYF
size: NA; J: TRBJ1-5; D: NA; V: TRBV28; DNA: TGTGCCAGCAGAAAAGACAGCCCAAGATTTAGCAATCAGCCCCAGCATTTT; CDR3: CASRKDSPRFSNQPQHF
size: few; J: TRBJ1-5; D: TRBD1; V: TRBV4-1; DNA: TGCGCCAGCAGCCAAGATCTGGGGACAGGGAGTTTTCAGCCCCAGCATTTT; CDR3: CASSQDLGTGSFQPQHF